This TCR beta chain was captured in a study of cytomegalovirus exposure and HLA in healthy donors. Study at large: Researchers found that roughly 77% of some 400 genotyped donors fell within the Caucasian-associated ancestry cluster. Whole-study results and caveats: According to the study, roughly 160 TCR beta chains were cytomegalovirus-associated. Later, an analysis showed that TCR beta chains associated with HLA were more clonally expanded than others that were equally common.

Germline-derived CDR1 and CDR2 are SEHNR and FQNEAQ (reference sequence). The CDR3 runs to 16 residues. V lost 1 base to trimming and J lost 7 bases; unmatched junction nucleotides: 9. Turning to this clone: Antigen specificity is unknown.

PCR primers comprised 60 Vbeta and 13 Jbeta primers. Study processing details: In a later analysis, of 84 million or so unique beta chains, 9 million to 11 million appeared in at least two donors. Libraries were prepared by immunoSEQ multiplex PCR; TCRdb keeps only in-frame clonotypes and omits some of them. V, J and clone size are taken as reported in that table, and D and trimming were inferred from the DNA itself. The table has 150,000 to 200,000 clones, over 60% seen once. The V gene is TRBV7-9, the J gene TRBJ2-1; 8 nucleotides agree with TRBD1. The sequencing input was PBMCs. The source of this sequence is a male donor in good health and CMV-seronegative. The CDR3 bases are TGTGCCAGCAGCTTAGTTTCAGGGGGCAAGGTTAATGAGCAGTTCTTC. Protein: CASSLVSGGKVNEQFF.